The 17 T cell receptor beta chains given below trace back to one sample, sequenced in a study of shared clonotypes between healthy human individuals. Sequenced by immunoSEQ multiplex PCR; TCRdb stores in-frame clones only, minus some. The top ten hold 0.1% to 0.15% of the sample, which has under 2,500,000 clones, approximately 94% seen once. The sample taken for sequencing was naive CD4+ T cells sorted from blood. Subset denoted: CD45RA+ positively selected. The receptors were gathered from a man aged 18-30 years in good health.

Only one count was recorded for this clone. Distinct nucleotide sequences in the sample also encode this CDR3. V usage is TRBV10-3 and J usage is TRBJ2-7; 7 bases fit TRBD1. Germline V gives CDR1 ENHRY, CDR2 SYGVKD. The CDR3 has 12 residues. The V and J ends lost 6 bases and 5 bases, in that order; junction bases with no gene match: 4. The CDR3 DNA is TGTGCCATCAGCGCAGGGGGTAACGAGCAGTACTTC. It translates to CAISAGGNEQYF.

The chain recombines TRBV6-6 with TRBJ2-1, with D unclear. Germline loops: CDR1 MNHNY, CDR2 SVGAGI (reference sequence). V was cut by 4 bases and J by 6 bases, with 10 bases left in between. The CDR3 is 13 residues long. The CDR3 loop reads CASSSLMGNEQFF. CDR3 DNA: TGTGCCAGCAGTTCTCTTATGGGCAATGAGCAGTTCTTC.

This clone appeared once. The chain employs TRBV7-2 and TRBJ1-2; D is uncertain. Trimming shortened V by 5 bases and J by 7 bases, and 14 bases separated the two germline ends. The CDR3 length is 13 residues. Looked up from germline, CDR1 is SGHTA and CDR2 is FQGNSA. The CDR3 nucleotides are TGTGCCAGCAGCACCCGGACTTTCGGTGGCTACACCTTC. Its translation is CASSTRTFGGYTF.

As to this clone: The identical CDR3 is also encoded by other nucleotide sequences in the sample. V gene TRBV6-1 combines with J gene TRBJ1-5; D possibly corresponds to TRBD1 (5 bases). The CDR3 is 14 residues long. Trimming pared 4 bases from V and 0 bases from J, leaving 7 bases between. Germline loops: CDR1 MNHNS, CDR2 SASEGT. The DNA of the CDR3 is TGTGCCAGCAGTGCAGGGTATAGCAATCAGCCCCAGCATTTT. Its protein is CASSAGYSNQPQHF.

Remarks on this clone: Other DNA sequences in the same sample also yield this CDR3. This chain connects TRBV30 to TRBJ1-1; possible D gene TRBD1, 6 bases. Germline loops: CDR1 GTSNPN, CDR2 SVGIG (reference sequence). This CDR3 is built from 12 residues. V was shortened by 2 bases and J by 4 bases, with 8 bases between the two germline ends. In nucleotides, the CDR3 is TGTGCCTGGAGTTCGACAGGCACTGAAGCTTTCTTT. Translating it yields CAWSSTGTEAFF.

The DNA for the CDR3 is TGTGCCAGCAGCTCATCAACAGGGCTGGAGCAGTACTTC. Encoded protein: CASSSSTGLEQYF. This sequence joins TRBV7-2 and TRBJ2-7; D may be TRBD1 (6 bases). Germline values: CDR1 SGHTA, CDR2 FQGNSA. The ends were cut back, 4 bases at V and 7 bases at J, with 14 bases in the middle. CDR3 size: 13 residues.

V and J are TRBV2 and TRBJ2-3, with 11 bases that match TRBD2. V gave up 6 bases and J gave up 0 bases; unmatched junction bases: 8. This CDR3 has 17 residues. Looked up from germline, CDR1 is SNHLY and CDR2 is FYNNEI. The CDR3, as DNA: TGTGCCAGCAGGGAACTAGCGGGGGTTACTAGCACAGATACGCAGTATTTT. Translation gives CASRELAGVTSTDTQYF.

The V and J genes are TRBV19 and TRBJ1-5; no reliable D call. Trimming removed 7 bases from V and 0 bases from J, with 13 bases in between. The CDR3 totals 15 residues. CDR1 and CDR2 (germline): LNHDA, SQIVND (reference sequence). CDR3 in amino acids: CASKGIGNSNQPQHF. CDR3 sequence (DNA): TGTGCCAGTAAGGGTATTGGAAATAGCAATCAGCCCCAGCATTTT.

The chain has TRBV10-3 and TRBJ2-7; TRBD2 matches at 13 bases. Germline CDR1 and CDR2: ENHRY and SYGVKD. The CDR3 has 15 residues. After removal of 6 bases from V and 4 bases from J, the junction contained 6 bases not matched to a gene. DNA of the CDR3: TGTGCCATCAGATCGACTAGCGGGAGGCTATACGAGCAGTACTTC. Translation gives CAIRSTSGRLYEQYF.

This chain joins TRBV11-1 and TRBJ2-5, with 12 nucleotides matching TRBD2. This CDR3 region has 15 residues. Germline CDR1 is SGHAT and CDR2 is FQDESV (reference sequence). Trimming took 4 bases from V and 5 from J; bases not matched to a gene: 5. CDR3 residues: CASSSSGGARETQYF. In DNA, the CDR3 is TGTGCCAGCAGCTCTAGCGGGGGGGCCCGTGAGACCCAGTACTTC.

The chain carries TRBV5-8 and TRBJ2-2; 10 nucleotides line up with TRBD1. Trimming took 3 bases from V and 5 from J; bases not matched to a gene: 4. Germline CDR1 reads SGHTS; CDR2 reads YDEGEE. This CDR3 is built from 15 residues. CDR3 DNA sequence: TGTGCCAGCAGCTCGGGACAGGGGAATACCGGGGAGCTGTTTTTT. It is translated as CASSSGQGNTGELFF.

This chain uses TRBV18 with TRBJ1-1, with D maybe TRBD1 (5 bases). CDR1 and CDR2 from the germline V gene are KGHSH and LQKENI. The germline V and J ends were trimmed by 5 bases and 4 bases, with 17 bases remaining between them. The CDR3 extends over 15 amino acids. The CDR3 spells CASSDFSGPLTEAFF. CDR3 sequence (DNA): TGTGCCAGCTCAGATTTTTCGGGACCTCTCACTGAAGCTTTCTTT.

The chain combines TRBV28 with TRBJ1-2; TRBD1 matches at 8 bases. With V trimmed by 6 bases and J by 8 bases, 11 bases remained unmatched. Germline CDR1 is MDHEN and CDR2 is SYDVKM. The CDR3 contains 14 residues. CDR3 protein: CASRYDRGPGGYTF. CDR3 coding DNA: TGTGCCAGCAGATACGACAGGGGACCAGGAGGCTACACCTTC.

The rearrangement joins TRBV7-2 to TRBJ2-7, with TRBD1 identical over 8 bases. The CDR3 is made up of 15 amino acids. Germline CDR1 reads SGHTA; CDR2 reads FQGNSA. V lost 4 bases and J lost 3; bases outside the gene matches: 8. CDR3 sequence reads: CASSSRDRRLYEQYF. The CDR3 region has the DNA TGTGCCAGCAGCTCCCGGGACAGGAGACTCTACGAGCAGTACTTC.

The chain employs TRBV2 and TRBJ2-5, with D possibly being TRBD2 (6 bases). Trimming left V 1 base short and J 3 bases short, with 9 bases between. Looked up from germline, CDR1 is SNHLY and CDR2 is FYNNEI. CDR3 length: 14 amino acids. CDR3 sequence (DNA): TGTGCCAGCAGTGAAGGCGGGGTTAAAGAGACCCAGTACTTC. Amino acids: CASSEGGVKETQYF.

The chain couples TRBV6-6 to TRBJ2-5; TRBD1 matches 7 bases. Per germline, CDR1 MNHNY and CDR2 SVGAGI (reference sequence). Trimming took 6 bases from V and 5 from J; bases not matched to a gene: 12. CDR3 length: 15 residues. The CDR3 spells CASSAPGTVRETQYF. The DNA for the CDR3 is TGTGCCAGCAGCGCCCCCGGGACAGTCAGGGAGACCCAGTACTTC.

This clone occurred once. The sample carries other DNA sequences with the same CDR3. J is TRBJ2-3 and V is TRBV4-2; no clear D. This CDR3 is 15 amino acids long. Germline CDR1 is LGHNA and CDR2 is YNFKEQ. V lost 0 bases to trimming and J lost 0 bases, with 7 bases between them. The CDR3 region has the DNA TGTGCCAGCAGCCAAGATGGATCTAGCACAGATACGCAGTATTTT. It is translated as CASSQDGSSTDTQYF.